One and the same sample provided the 3 T cell receptor beta chains below, sequenced in a study of blood T cell repertoires in COVID-19. Assay: immunoSEQ multiplex PCR; the TCRdb copy retains only in-frame clones and omits some. The sample lists some 250,000 clones, about four fifths occurring once. The sequenced material came from peripheral blood. The receptors stem from a woman aged 80 or over with acute or convalescent COVID-19.

This clone occurred once. The chain links TRBV28 to TRBJ2-7; a weak D match, TRBD2 (7 bases). The V gene lost 3 bases and the J gene lost 1 base, with 10 bases spanning the gap. Per the germline V gene, CDR1 is MDHEN and CDR2 is SYDVKM. This CDR3 comprises 14 residues. In DNA, the CDR3 is TGTGCCAGCAGTTTGAGGGGGGGTTCCTACGAGCAGTACTTC. Amino acid sequence: CASSLRGGSYEQYF.

The chain joins TRBV11-2 to TRBJ2-3; 9 positions match TRBD1. This CDR3 is 15 amino acids long. The junction had 5 bases not matched to a gene; V was cut back by 5 bases and J by 2 bases. The V gene's germline CDR1 is SGHAT and CDR2 FQNNGV. The CDR3, as DNA: TGTGCCAGCAGCGCCCACAGGGGGCTCACAGATACGCAGTATTTT. Translated: CASSAHRGLTDTQYF.

The chain uses TRBV24-1 and TRBJ1-5; 7 nucleotides line up with TRBD1. After removal of 4 bases from V and 0 bases from J, the junction contained 5 bases not matched to a gene. Germline CDR1 and CDR2: KGHDR and SFDVKD. CDR3 length equals 16 residues. The CDR3 is CATSDRQGPSNQPQHF. CDR3 nucleotides: TGTGCCACCAGTGACCGACAGGGACCTAGCAATCAGCCCCAGCATTTT.